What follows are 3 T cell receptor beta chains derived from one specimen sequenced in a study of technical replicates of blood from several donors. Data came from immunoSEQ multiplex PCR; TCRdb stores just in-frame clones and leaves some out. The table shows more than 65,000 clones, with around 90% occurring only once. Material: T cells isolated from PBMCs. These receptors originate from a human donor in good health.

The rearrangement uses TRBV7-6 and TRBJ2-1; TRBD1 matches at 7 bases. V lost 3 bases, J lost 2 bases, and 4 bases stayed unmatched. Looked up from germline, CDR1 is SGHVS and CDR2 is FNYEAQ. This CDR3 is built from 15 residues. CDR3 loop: CASSFLGQTYNEQFF. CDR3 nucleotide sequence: TGTGCCAGCAGCTTCCTGGGACAGACCTACAATGAGCAGTTCTTC.

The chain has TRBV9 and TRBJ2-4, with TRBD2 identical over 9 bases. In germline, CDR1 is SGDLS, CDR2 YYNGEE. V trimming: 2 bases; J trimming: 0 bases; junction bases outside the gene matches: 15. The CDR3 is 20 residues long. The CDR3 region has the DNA TGTGCCAGCAGCGTCTCCCCCCGAGCGGGAGGACCTCTAGCCAAAAACATTCAGTACTTC. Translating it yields CASSVSPRAGGPLAKNIQYF.

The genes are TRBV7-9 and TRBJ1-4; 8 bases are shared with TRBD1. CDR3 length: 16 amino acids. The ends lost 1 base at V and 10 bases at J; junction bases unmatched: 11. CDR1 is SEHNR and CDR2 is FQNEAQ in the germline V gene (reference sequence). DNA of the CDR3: TGTGCCAGCAGCTTAGTCACAGGGGGTTTCTGGGGAAAACTGTTTTTT. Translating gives CASSLVTGGFWGKLFF.